Listed below are T cell receptor beta chains from one sample, sequenced in a study of shared clonotypes between healthy human individuals. Clones were sequenced by immunoSEQ multiplex PCR, and TCRdb holds only the in-frame ones, with some missing. Among about 600,000 clones listed, almost 97% were seen once. Material: naive CD4+ T cells sorted from blood. The receptors were gathered from a woman aged 25 to 45 in good health. Each CDR3 is given with its conserved first and last residue. Each record gives: V gene, D gene, J gene, clone size, CDR3 protein, CDR3 DNA. D genes are given only for firm matches. Part of the rows lack a size; the others show once, few, many or a class for expanded clones.

TRBV4-1	TRBD2	TRBJ2-1	.	CASSQLGTSGRAFSQFF	TGCGCCAGCAGCCAATTGGGGACTAGCGGGAGGGCCTTTAGTCAGTTCTTC
TRBV28	TRBD1	TRBJ2-5	.	CASRTNRGRVETQYF	TGTGCCAGCAGAACCAACAGGGGGCGCGTGGAGACCCAGTACTTC
TRBV28	.	TRBJ2-7	.	CASSPGGAISYEQYF	TGTGCCAGCAGCCCCGGAGGGGCGATTTCCTACGAGCAGTACTTC
TRBV6-1	TRBD1	TRBJ2-2	.	CASSRGQANTGELFF	TGTGCCAGCAGCCGCGGACAGGCGAACACCGGGGAGCTGTTTTTT
TRBV29-1	.	TRBJ1-1	.	CSVDPGAWGNAFF	TGCAGCGTTGACCCTGGGGCCTGGGGAAACGCTTTCTTT
TRBV4-1	TRBD2	TRBJ2-3	.	CASSRTSGSGGDTQYF	TGCGCCAGCAGCCGAACTAGCGGGAGCGGCGGGGATACGCAGTATTTT
TRBV7-9	TRBD1	TRBJ1-2	.	CASSPDTGVYGYTF	TGTGCCAGCAGCCCAGACACAGGGGTCTATGGCTACACCTTC
TRBV4-1	TRBD1	TRBJ2-1	once	CASSRGQGPDNEQFF	TGCGCCAGCAGCCGAGGACAGGGGCCTGACAATGAGCAGTTCTTC
TRBV30	.	TRBJ2-7	.	CAWSIPPPGEQYF	TGTGCCTGGAGCATACCGCCCCCGGGAGAGCAGTACTTC
TRBV28	.	TRBJ1-2	.	CAISYGQTYGYTF	TGTGCCATCTCCTATGGACAGACTTATGGCTACACCTTC
TRBV28	.	TRBJ1-3	.	CASSPGGVPGRRNTIYF	TGTGCCAGCAGTCCGGGAGGGGTTCCCGGGCGTCGAAACACCATATATTTT
TRBV7-2	TRBD2	TRBJ2-3	.	CASSLIRTSGSTPPDTQYF	TGTGCCAGCAGCTTAATCAGGACTAGCGGGAGCACCCCCCCAGATACGCAGTATTTT
TRBV19	TRBD2	TRBJ2-5	.	CASREVAGGYPETQYF	TGTGCCAGTAGGGAAGTAGCGGGAGGATACCCGGAGACCCAGTACTTC
TRBV2	TRBD1	TRBJ2-3	.	CASSWDRGTDTQYF	TGTGCCAGCAGTTGGGACAGGGGCACAGATACGCAGTATTTT
TRBV28	TRBD1	TRBJ1-6	.	CASSPPGGSPLHF	TGTGCCAGCAGTCCTCCAGGGGGATCACCCCTCCACTTT
TRBV19	TRBD1	TRBJ1-5	.	CASKEDRGPNQPQHF	TGTGCCAGTAAAGAGGACAGGGGGCCGAATCAGCCCCAGCATTTT
TRBV28	TRBD1	TRBJ2-5	.	CASGPPGQGAPIQETQYF	TGTGCCAGCGGGCCCCCGGGACAGGGGGCTCCTATACAAGAGACCCAGTACTTC
TRBV7-9	.	TRBJ1-2	.	CASSRSPMSPNYGYTF	TGTGCCAGCAGCAGGTCCCCCATGTCTCCTAACTATGGCTACACCTTC
TRBV28	.	TRBJ2-1	.	CASSLRVPNEQFF	TGTGCCAGCAGTTTGCGGGTTCCCAATGAGCAGTTCTTC
TRBV2	.	TRBJ2-7	.	CASGSLYSYEQYF	TGTGCCAGCGGATCCCTATATAGTTACGAGCAGTACTTC
TRBV5-1	TRBD1	TRBJ1-1	.	CASSSGTANTEAFF	TGCGCCAGCAGCTCCGGGACAGCGAACACTGAAGCTTTCTTT
TRBV18	TRBD2	TRBJ2-2	.	CASSPPLAGPNTGELFF	TGTGCCAGCTCACCACCGCTAGCGGGACCGAACACCGGGGAGCTGTTTTTT
TRBV5-8	TRBD1	TRBJ1-6	.	CASSYRTGGSPLHF	TGTGCCAGCAGCTATAGGACAGGAGGCTCACCCCTCCACTTT
TRBV5-1	.	TRBJ1-3	.	CASSLMEIGTFGNTIYF	TGCGCCAGCAGCTTGATGGAGATAGGGACTTTTGGAAACACCATATATTTT
TRBV6-6	TRBD1	TRBJ1-4	.	CASTPTGRNEKLFF	TGTGCCAGCACCCCGACAGGGAGGAACGAAAAACTGTTTTTT
TRBV28	.	TRBJ1-2	.	CASSLRQTNYGYTF	TGTGCCAGCAGTTTACGACAGACTAACTATGGCTACACCTTC
TRBV5-1	.	TRBJ1-2	.	CASSLDGYGYTF	TGCGCCAGCAGCTTGGATGGTTATGGCTACACCTTC
TRBV11-3	TRBD2	TRBJ2-1	.	CASSRGVGSSGSDEQFF	TGTGCCAGCAGCCGGGGTGTTGGGTCTAGCGGTAGCGATGAGCAGTTCTTC
TRBV5-4	.	TRBJ2-5	.	CASSSATGGETQYF	TGTGCCAGCAGCTCTGCGACGGGCGGGGAGACCCAGTACTTC
TRBV2	.	TRBJ1-3	.	CASSEDSLGNF	TGTGCCAGCAGTGAAGATTCCCTGGGAAATTTT
TRBV18	.	TRBJ2-2	.	CASSQDTGELFF	TGTGCCAGCTCACAAGACACCGGGGAGCTGTTTTTT
TRBV5-1	.	TRBJ2-7	.	CASSWGPQGRGYEQYF	TGCGCCAGCAGCTGGGGGCCCCAGGGAAGGGGTTACGAGCAGTACTTC
TRBV28	TRBD1	TRBJ1-1	.	CASSLRTGANTEAFF	TGTGCCAGCAGTTTAAGGACAGGGGCAAACACTGAAGCTTTCTTT
TRBV21-1	.	TRBJ2-5	.	CASEFRDRGSEETQYF	TGTGCCAGCGAGTTTAGGGACAGGGGCTCCGAGGAGACCCAGTACTTC
TRBV5-6	.	TRBJ2-7	.	CASSSGSSQWNEQYF	TGTGCCAGCAGCTCCGGGTCCTCCCAGTGGAACGAGCAGTACTTC
TRBV30	TRBD1	TRBJ2-7	once	CAWRARQGVSYEQYF	TGTGCCTGGAGGGCCCGACAGGGGGTCTCCTACGAGCAGTACTTC
TRBV30	.	TRBJ1-1	.	CAWSVKQGTTEAFF	TGTGCCTGGAGCGTCAAACAGGGAACAACTGAAGCTTTCTTT
TRBV19	TRBD1	TRBJ1-3	.	CASSPTPDRAAGNTIYF	TGTGCCAGTAGTCCGACACCAGACAGGGCCGCTGGAAACACCATATATTTT
TRBV30	.	TRBJ2-3	.	CAWSVEGGIDTQYF	TGTGCCTGGAGTGTTGAGGGAGGAATAGATACGCAGTATTTT
TRBV28	.	TRBJ2-7	.	CASSLSPAGPSYEQYF	TGTGCCAGCAGTTTATCCCCAGCGGGCCCTTCCTACGAGCAGTACTTC
TRBV29-1	.	TRBJ1-1	.	CSVDGRGRVNTEAFF	TGCAGCGTTGATGGGCGGGGAAGGGTGAACACTGAAGCTTTCTTT
TRBV5-4	TRBD1	TRBJ2-3	.	CASSKDRGVTDTQYF	TGTGCCAGCAGCAAAGACAGGGGCGTCACAGATACGCAGTATTTT
TRBV5-8	.	TRBJ1-5	.	CASSFEQGGNQPQHF	TGTGCCAGCAGCTTCGAACAGGGTGGCAATCAGCCCCAGCATTTT
TRBV28	.	TRBJ1-5	.	CASSLTGNQPQHF	TGTGCCAGCAGTTTGACGGGCAATCAGCCCCAGCATTTT
TRBV6-5	.	TRBJ1-1	.	CASSYSGARGNTEAFF	TGTGCCAGCAGTTACTCGGGGGCCAGGGGGAACACTGAAGCTTTCTTT
TRBV5-6	.	TRBJ1-4	.	CASSFTFATNEKLFF	TGTGCCAGCAGCTTTACTTTTGCAACTAATGAAAAACTGTTTTTT
TRBV29-1	.	TRBJ2-2	.	CSVGGIATNTGELFF	TGCAGCGTTGGAGGTATCGCGACGAACACCGGGGAGCTGTTTTTT
TRBV18	.	TRBJ1-5	.	CASSPGRSNQPQHF	TGTGCCAGCTCACCTGGGAGGAGCAATCAGCCCCAGCATTTT
TRBV18	.	TRBJ2-7	.	CASSPSARGSYEQYF	TGTGCCAGCTCACCGTCTGCGAGGGGCTCCTACGAGCAGTACTTC
TRBV5-1	.	TRBJ1-3	.	CASSLGGAGNTIYF	TGCGCCAGCTCCCTGGGGGGAGCTGGAAACACCATATATTTT
TRBV19	.	TRBJ2-3	once	CASSIMESTDTQYF	TGTGCCAGTAGTATTATGGAATCCACAGATACGCAGTATTTT
TRBV28	.	TRBJ1-2	.	CASRLSDGRGYYNYGYTF	TGTGCCAGCAGATTAAGTGACGGGCGAGGATATTACAACTATGGCTACACCTTC
TRBV7-2	.	TRBJ1-2	.	CASSVDMEDYGYTF	TGTGCCAGCAGCGTGGATATGGAAGACTATGGCTACACCTTC